The 29 T cell receptor beta chains presented below share a single source sample, sequenced in a study of T cell clones after liver transplantation. Only in-frame clones appear in the TCRdb table, and some are missing; sequencing was by immunoSEQ multiplex PCR. The repertoire has about 72,000 clones, more than 90% of them found once; the top ten carry 2.7%. The starting material was CD4+ T cells from blood, obtained before liver transplant. These receptor sequences come from a human donor who received a liver transplant.

This chain connects TRBV19 to TRBJ1-2, with TRBD1 as a possible D gene (5 bases). The CDR3 extends over 15 amino acids. Per germline, CDR1 LNHDA and CDR2 SQIVND (reference sequence). Between the trimmed V and J ends, which lost 0 bases and 4 bases, there was a span of 12 bases. This CDR3 reads CASSIDLTESYGYTF. The CDR3, as DNA: TGTGCCAGTAGTATAGATCTGACAGAGTCCTATGGCTACACCTTC.

The gene calls are TRBV5-4 and TRBJ2-6; 10 bases align to TRBD1. V shed 5 bases and J 2 bases; nucleotides not matched to a gene: 7. The CDR3 contains 17 residues. Germline assignment: CDR1 SGHNT and CDR2 YYREEE (reference sequence). In DNA, the CDR3 is TGTGCCAGCAGTCCCGGGGACAGGGGAACTGGGGCCAACGTCCTGACTTTC. Translated: CASSPGDRGTGANVLTF.

This clone appeared once. The J gene is TRBJ2-7, the V gene TRBV7-2, with TRBD2 matching over 7 bases. V was pared by 5 bases and J by 3 bases, with 4 bases of the junction left unmatched. CDR3 length: 13 amino acids. The germline gives CDR1 SGHTA, CDR2 FQGNSA. CDR3 residues: CASSDGLGYEQYF. CDR3 DNA: TGTGCCAGCAGCGACGGACTAGGCTACGAGCAGTACTTC.

The J gene is TRBJ1-2, the V gene TRBV30, with 9 bases matching TRBD1. Germline lookup yields CDR1 GTSNPN and CDR2 SVGIG (reference sequence). V shed 2 bases and J 7 bases; nucleotides not matched to a gene: 8. The CDR3 sequence is 14 residues long. The CDR3 nucleotides are TGTGCCTGGAGTCTTGGACAGGGGATCTCTGGCTACACCTTC. Protein product: CAWSLGQGISGYTF.

This clone showed up just once. The chain is built from TRBV28 and TRBJ1-3; D is unresolved. From germline, CDR1 is MDHEN and CDR2 SYDVKM. This CDR3 has 12 amino acids. V lost 6 bases and J lost 9, with 12 bases in between. The chain's CDR3 is CASSPPESTIYF. The CDR3 bases are TGTGCCAGCAGCCCACCCGAAAGCACCATATATTTT.

The table lists this clone with a count of one. This rearrangement joins TRBV2 to TRBJ2-2, with D possibly being TRBD1 or TRBD2 (5 bases each). This CDR3 spans 14 amino acids. The V gene lost 6 bases and the J gene lost 1 base, with 9 bases spanning the gap. Germline V gene sequence: CDR1 SNHLY, CDR2 FYNNEI. Written as DNA, the CDR3 is TGTGCCAGCAGGAGGGGCCTGAACACCGGGGAGCTGTTTTTT. Protein product: CASRRGLNTGELFF.

The chain couples TRBV9 to TRBJ2-7, with D maybe TRBD2 (6 bases). This CDR3 has 14 amino acids. Germline CDR1 and CDR2: SGDLS and YYNGEE. Trimming removed 0 bases at V and 0 bases at J, with 7 bases between. The DNA for the CDR3 is TGTGCCAGCAGCGTAGCGGGAGCCTCCTACGAGCAGTACTTC. Encoded protein: CASSVAGASYEQYF.

This chain uses TRBV29-1 with TRBJ2-7; D uncertain. The V end was cut by 2 bases, the J end by 6 bases, with 8 bases between. CDR1 and CDR2 from the germline V gene are SQVTM and ANQGSEA. The CDR3 runs 11 residues. The CDR3 reads CSVETNTEQYF. As DNA, the CDR3 is TGCAGCGTTGAAACTAACACCGAGCAGTACTTC.

V gene TRBV11-2 combines with J gene TRBJ2-7; D assignment may be TRBD1 or TRBD2 (6 bases each). The CDR3 is made up of 18 amino acids. V lost 3 bases and J 6 bases, leaving 27 bases between the germline ends. Germline V CDR1 and CDR2: SGHAT, FQNNGV. The CDR3 DNA follows: TGTGCCAGCAGCTTTAGTATTACGGGGGCAGGGGCGCCCCTCGAGCAGTACTTC. Amino acid sequence: CASSFSITGAGAPLEQYF.

This chain links TRBV28 with TRBJ1-2; D is unclear. This CDR3 has 13 amino acids. Germline assignment: CDR1 MDHEN and CDR2 SYDVKM. Trimming took off 5 bases at V and 4 bases at J, with 11 bases between the two ends. The CDR3 loop is CASSPQTPYGYTF. The DNA of the CDR3 is TGTGCCAGCAGTCCTCAGACCCCCTATGGCTACACCTTC.

V and J are TRBV28 and TRBJ2-2; 11 bases are a match to TRBD2. Trimming took 5 bases from V and 1 from J; bases not matched to a gene: 3. The CDR3 is 16 residues long. The germline V gene has CDR1 MDHEN and CDR2 SYDVKM. As DNA, the CDR3 is TGTGCCAGCAGTCCGCTAGCGGGAGGGAACACCGGGGAGCTGTTTTTT. Encoded protein: CASSPLAGGNTGELFF.

The V and J genes are TRBV13 and TRBJ1-2, with D unclear. This CDR3 spans 14 amino acids. Per the germline V gene, CDR1 is PRHDT and CDR2 is FYEKMQ (reference sequence). Trimming left V 6 bases short and J 0 bases short, with 11 bases between. CDR3 sequence: CASRTVGANYGYTF. DNA for the CDR3: TGTGCCAGCAGAACCGTGGGAGCTAACTATGGCTACACCTTC.

There are a few counts of this clone. The V gene is TRBV19, the J gene TRBJ1-2; D is unclear. Germline CDR1 is LNHDA and CDR2 is SQIVND (reference sequence). With 9 bases removed from V and 2 bases from J, the gap between germline ends came to 13 bases. The CDR3 spans 13 residues. The CDR3 DNA follows: TGTGCCAGCGCAAGGGCAGGCAACTATGGCTACACCTTC. Its translation: CASARAGNYGYTF.

The chain combines TRBV19 with TRBJ2-4; the D call may be TRBD1 or TRBD2 (5 bases each). Trimming removed 6 bases at V and 5 bases at J, with 17 bases between. The CDR3 contains 15 residues. In germline, CDR1 is LNHDA, CDR2 SQIVND (reference sequence). The CDR3 sequence: CASSTQGTRENIQYF. The DNA for the CDR3 is TGTGCCAGTAGCACCCAAGGGACGAGGGAAAACATTCAGTACTTC. Full variable domain (outside the CDR3, taken from reference TRBV19 and TRBJ2-4): DGGITQSPKYLFRKEGQNVTLSCEQNLNHDAMYWYRQDPGQGLRLIYYSQIVNDFQKGDIAEGYSVSREKKESFPLTVTSAQKNPTAFYLCASSTQGTRENIQYFGAGTRLSVL.

The chain is built from TRBV5-1 and TRBJ2-1; maybe TRBD1 (5 bases). The CDR3 is 14 amino acids. CDR1 and CDR2 (germline): SGHRS, YFSETQ. V shed 6 bases and J shed 0 bases, with 10 bases lying between them. This CDR3 reads CASKGQGSYNEQFF. The DNA for the CDR3 is TGCGCCAGCAAGGGGCAGGGCTCCTACAATGAGCAGTTCTTC.

The rearrangement joins TRBV10-2 to TRBJ2-1, with 11 bases that match TRBD2. The CDR3 has 16 amino acids. V trimming: 4 bases; J trimming: 4 bases; junction bases outside the gene matches: 6. The V gene's germline CDR1 is WSHSY and CDR2 SAAADI. CDR3 DNA: TGCGCCAGCAGTGGGATAGCGGGAGGGGGTTACAATGAGCAGTTCTTC. Translated: CASSGIAGGGYNEQFF.

This clone was counted only a few times. The chain carries TRBV28 and TRBJ2-5; TRBD2 agrees at 9 bases. CDR3 size: 15 residues. Trimming cost V 5 bases and J 5 bases; bases outside gene matches: 9. CDR1 and CDR2 (germline): MDHEN, SYDVKM. The chain's CDR3 is CASSGEAGGFETQYF. CDR3 nucleotide sequence: TGTGCCAGCAGTGGCGAAGCGGGAGGTTTTGAGACCCAGTACTTC.

The genes are TRBV5-1 and TRBJ1-6, with TRBD1 matching over 7 bases. Germline V gene sequence: CDR1 SGHRS, CDR2 YFSETQ. The trim removed 0 bases at V and 7 bases at J, leaving 10 bases unmatched. This CDR3 contains 17 residues. CDR3 nucleotide sequence: TGCGCCAGCAGCTTGGGACTCGGGGCAGGGGGAAATTCACCCCTCCACTTT. Its protein is CASSLGLGAGGNSPLHF.

V and J are TRBV9 and TRBJ1-2; a weak D match, TRBD1 (6 bases). This CDR3 is 15 amino acids long. Trimming pared 4 bases from V and 7 bases from J, leaving 20 bases between. Germline values: CDR1 SGDLS, CDR2 YYNGEE. CDR3 in DNA: TGTGCCAGCAGCCCCCGGGTGGGGGGCGGGGCTGGCTACACCTTC. It yields the protein CASSPRVGGGAGYTF. Using reference TRBV9 and TRBJ1-2 for the parts outside the CDR3, the full variable domain is DSGVTQTPKHLITATGQRVTLRCSPRSGDLSVYWYQQSLDQGLQFLIQYYNGEERAKGNILERFSAQQFPDLHSELNLSSLELGDSALYFCASSPRVGGGAGYTFGSGTRLTVV.

The chain employs TRBV2 and TRBJ2-3, with D possibly TRBD1 on 6 matching bases. This CDR3 comprises 17 residues. V lost 0 bases and J 4 bases, leaving 17 bases between the germline ends. Germline lookup yields CDR1 SNHLY and CDR2 FYNNEI. CDR3 DNA: TGTGCCAGCAGTGAAGCGAGGGCAGGGGTTGGTTCAGATACGCAGTATTTT. It translates to CASSEARAGVGSDTQYF.

In nucleotides, the CDR3 is TGTGCCAGCAGACTCCGGGACAGGGGGTTCGGGAATGAGCAGTTCTTC. Encoded protein: CASRLRDRGFGNEQFF. The chain carries TRBV2 and TRBJ2-1; the match to TRBD1 covers 11 bases. The CDR3 is 16 residues long. The trim removed 6 bases at V and 7 bases at J, leaving 11 bases unmatched. The germline gives CDR1 SNHLY, CDR2 FYNNEI.

The chain carries TRBV7-7 and TRBJ1-4, with a weak D call TRBD1 (6 bases). V gave up 10 bases and J gave up 8 bases, with 17 bases separating them. Germline loops: CDR1 SSHAT, CDR2 FNYEAQ (reference sequence). This CDR3 comprises 13 residues. CDR3 coding DNA: TGTGCCACGGCGGGGGGCCTCGGGGAAAAACTGTTTTTT. Encoded protein: CATAGGLGEKLFF.

The V gene is TRBV7-3, the J gene TRBJ2-3; perhaps TRBD2 as D (7 bases). The CDR3 contains 16 residues. With 5 bases removed from V and 10 bases from J, the gap between germline ends came to 25 bases. In germline, CDR1 is SGHTA, CDR2 FQGTGA. The DNA for the CDR3 is TGTGCCAGCAGCACATGGGGGGGCACCCGCGGGGGCGCGCAGTATTTT. Amino acids: CASSTWGGTRGGAQYF.

The rearrangement uses TRBV5-1 and TRBJ2-5; 11 nucleotides agree with TRBD2. Germline CDR1 and CDR2: SGHRS and YFSETQ. Losses at the gene ends were 4 bases for V and 7 bases for J; bases not matched to a gene: 9. The CDR3 consists of 15 residues. CDR3 bases: TGCGCCAGCAGCCCGGGACTAGCGGTCCAGGGGACCCAGTACTTC. As protein: CASSPGLAVQGTQYF.

This clone has a single count. This chain uses TRBV5-1 with TRBJ2-7; D gene unclear. Between the trimmed V and J ends, which lost 4 bases and 0 bases, there was a span of 8 bases. CDR3 size: 13 residues. In germline, CDR1 is SGHRS, CDR2 YFSETQ. The chain's CDR3 is CASSVLSSYEQYF. The CDR3 DNA sequence: TGCGCCAGCAGCGTTTTGAGCTCCTACGAGCAGTACTTC.

The genes are TRBV5-1 and TRBJ2-5, with D possibly being TRBD1 (6 bases). V was trimmed by 4 bases and J by 5 bases, leaving 15 bases between them. Per the germline V gene, CDR1 is SGHRS and CDR2 is YFSETQ. This CDR3 is 14 amino acids long. The DNA of the CDR3 is TGCGCCAGCAGCGACGACACAGGGCCGGAGACCCAGTACTTC. It yields the protein CASSDDTGPETQYF. Together with reference TRBV5-1 and TRBJ2-5, the CDR3 gives the full variable domain: KAGVTQTPRYLIKTRGQQVTLSCSPISGHRSVSWYQQTPGQGLQFLFEYFSETQRNKGNFPGRFSGRQFSNSRSEMNVSTLELGDSALYLCASSDDTGPETQYFGPGTRLLVL.

The V call is TRBV2, the J call TRBJ2-7; 8 positions agree with TRBD1. J lost 7 bases, V lost 5 bases, and 1 base had no gene match. Germline values: CDR1 SNHLY, CDR2 FYNNEI. The CDR3 is made up of 11 amino acids. CDR3 sequence (DNA): TGTGCCAGCAGTCAGGGGGCGGAGCAGTACTTC. Translating it yields CASSQGAEQYF.

The rearrangement joins TRBV19 to TRBJ2-1; 8 bases are a match to TRBD2. Unmatched junction bases numbered 5, after V lost 2 bases and J lost 2 bases. The CDR3 loop spans 16 amino acids. The germline V gene encodes CDR1 LNHDA and CDR2 SQIVND (reference sequence). This CDR3 is CASSIFAGGAYNEQFF. DNA for the CDR3: TGTGCCAGTAGTATATTTGCGGGAGGAGCCTACAATGAGCAGTTCTTC.

The chain has TRBV9 and TRBJ2-7, with D perhaps matching TRBD1 or TRBD2 (5 bases each). V lost 0 bases, J lost 5 bases, and 18 bases lay in between. This CDR3 has 16 residues. Germline-derived CDR1 and CDR2 are SGDLS and YYNGEE. The CDR3 sequence is CASSVGVGAGTHEQYF. CDR3 bases: TGTGCCAGCAGCGTAGGCGTCGGGGCTGGGACCCACGAGCAGTACTTC. Based on the CDR3 plus reference TRBV9 and TRBJ2-7, the full variable domain is DSGVTQTPKHLITATGQRVTLRCSPRSGDLSVYWYQQSLDQGLQFLIQYYNGEERAKGNILERFSAQQFPDLHSELNLSSLELGDSALYFCASSVGVGAGTHEQYFGPGTRLTVT.